This T cell receptor beta chain came from a study of spatial heterogeneity in lung cancer. General study findings and limits: Ubiquitous expanded tumor TCRs showed up in blood more at resection than follow-up.

The sample holds many counts of this clonotype. Its antigen remains unknown. The study tagged each TCR cDNA molecule with a unique molecular identifier. TCRdb redid the calling of the 5' RACE reads with MiXCR, one entry per CDR3 protein. The sample lists roughly 13,000 distinct CDR3 sequences, approximately 3.8% occurring once. Time point in this sample: sample taken at primary tumor resection. Whole RNA from tumor, nontumor lung or frozen PBMC was sequenced unsorted. V was pared by 5 bases and J by 10 bases, with 15 bases between. The CDR3 is made up of 13 amino acids. The germline V gene encodes CDR1 DFQATT and CDR2 SNEGSKA (reference sequence).

This sample comprised PBMCs, obtained at surgery. The chain links TRBV20-1 to TRBJ1-6; D gene unclear. The clonotype originates from a male donor with early-stage non-small cell lung cancer. The chain's CDR3 is CSARAGMDSPLHF. The CDR3, as DNA: TGCAGTGCTCGGGCTGGGATGGACTCACCCCTCCACTTT.